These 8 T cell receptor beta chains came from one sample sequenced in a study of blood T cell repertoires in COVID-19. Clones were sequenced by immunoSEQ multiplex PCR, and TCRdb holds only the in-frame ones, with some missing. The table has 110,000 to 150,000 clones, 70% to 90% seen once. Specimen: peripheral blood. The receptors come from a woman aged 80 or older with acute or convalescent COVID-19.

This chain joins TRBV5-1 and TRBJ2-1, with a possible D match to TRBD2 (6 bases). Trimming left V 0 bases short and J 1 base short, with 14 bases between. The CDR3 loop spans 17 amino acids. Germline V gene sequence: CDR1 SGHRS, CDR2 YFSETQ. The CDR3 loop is CASSLERAGGSYNEQFF. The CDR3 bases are TGCGCCAGCAGCTTGGAGCGGGCTGGGGGTTCCTACAATGAGCAGTTCTTC.

CDR3 sequence: CASSLGRSITTNEKLFF. In DNA form, the CDR3 reads TGTGCCAGCAGCTTGGGTCGGAGCATTACAACTAATGAAAAACTGTTTTTT. The chain combines TRBV5-4 with TRBJ1-4; D is unclear. Trimming took 0 bases from V and 0 from J, leaving 12 bases between them. Germline V lookup: CDR1 SGHNT, CDR2 YYREEE (reference sequence). This CDR3 region has 17 residues. The entire variable domain, with the rest obtained from reference TRBV5-4 and TRBJ1-4, is as follows: ETGVTQSPTHLIKTRGQQVTLRCSSQSGHNTVSWYQQALGQGPQFIFQYYREEENGRGNFPPRFSGLQFPNYSSELNVNALELDDSALYLCASSLGRSITTNEKLFFGSGTQLSVL.

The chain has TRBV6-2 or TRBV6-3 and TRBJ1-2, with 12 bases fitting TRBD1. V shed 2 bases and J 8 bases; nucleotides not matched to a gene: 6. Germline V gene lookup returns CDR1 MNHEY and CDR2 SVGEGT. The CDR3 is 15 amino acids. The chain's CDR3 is CASSYTWDRGPGYTF. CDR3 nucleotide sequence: TGTGCCAGCAGTTACACCTGGGACAGGGGGCCAGGCTACACCTTC.

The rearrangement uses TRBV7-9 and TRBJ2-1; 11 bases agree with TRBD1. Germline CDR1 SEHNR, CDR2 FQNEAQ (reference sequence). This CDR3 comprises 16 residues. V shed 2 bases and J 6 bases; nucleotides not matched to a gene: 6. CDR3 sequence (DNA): TGTGCCAGCAGCTTACTCTCCGGGACAGGGGGCAATGAGCAGTTCTTC. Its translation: CASSLLSGTGGNEQFF.

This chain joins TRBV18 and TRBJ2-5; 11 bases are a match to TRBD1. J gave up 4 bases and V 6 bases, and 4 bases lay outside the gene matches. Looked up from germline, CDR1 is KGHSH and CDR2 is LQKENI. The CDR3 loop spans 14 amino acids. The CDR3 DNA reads TGTGCCAGCTCGCGGACAGGGGGCGGAGAGACCCAGTACTTC. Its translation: CASSRTGGGETQYF. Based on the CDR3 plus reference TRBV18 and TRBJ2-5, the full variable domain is NAGVMQNPRHLVRRRGQEARLRCSPMKGHSHVYWYRQLPEEGLKFMVYLQKENIIDESGMPKERFSAEFPKEGPSILRIQQVVRGDSAAYFCASSRTGGGETQYFGPGTRLLVL.

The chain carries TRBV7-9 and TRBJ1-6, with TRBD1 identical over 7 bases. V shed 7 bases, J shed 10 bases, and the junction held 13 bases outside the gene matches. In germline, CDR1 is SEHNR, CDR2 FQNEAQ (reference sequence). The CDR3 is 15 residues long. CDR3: CASTPQGTDRSPLHF. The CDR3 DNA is TGTGCCAGCACCCCTCAGGGGACAGATAGATCACCCCTCCACTTT.

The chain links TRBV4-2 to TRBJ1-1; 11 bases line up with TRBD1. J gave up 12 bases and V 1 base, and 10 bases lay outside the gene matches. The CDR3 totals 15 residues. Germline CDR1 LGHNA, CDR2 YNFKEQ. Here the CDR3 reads CASSQVELGQGATFF. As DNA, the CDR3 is TGTGCCAGCAGCCAAGTTGAATTAGGACAGGGGGCAACTTTCTTT.

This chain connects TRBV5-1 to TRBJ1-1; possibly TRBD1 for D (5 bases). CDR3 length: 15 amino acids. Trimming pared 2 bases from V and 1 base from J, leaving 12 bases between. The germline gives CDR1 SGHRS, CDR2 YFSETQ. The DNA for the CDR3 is TGCGCCAGCAGCTTTCTGACAGTCTCGAACACTGAAGCTTTCTTT. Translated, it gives CASSFLTVSNTEAFF.